A single T cell receptor beta chain is shown here with its context. Its antigen remains undetermined. The record has no base qualities; no much larger clone is one base away. Genomic DNA was extracted from sorted cells with the Quick-DNA Microprep Kit. Amplification of TCRbeta DNA was done with the immunoSEQ hsTCRbeta kit, following the protocol from the manufacturer. An Illumina MiSeq instrument was used to sequence the TCRbeta libraries. In the source study's methods: Removing out-of-frame sequences left 2,204,828 distinct TCRbeta sequences, an average of about 70,000 per individual. Each individual was scored according to the count of 150 to 200 previously reported CMV-associated TCRbeta sequences and the total productive distinct TCRbeta count. A beta-binomial model was reimplemented in Python, and scikit-learn random forests with default parameters were trained on data from the US cohort. Classifier performance on the Belgian cohort was summarized as median AUC with percentile confidence intervals over 10,000 bootstrap iterations. TCRdb took this table from immuneACCESS and kept in-frame rearrangements with V and J called. Such tables lack part of the clones; where checked against another copy, unresolved V genes explain under half of the gap, and the rest is unexplained. The V and J calls and clone size are taken from that table; D and trimming were inferred from the DNA. The sample yields 75,000 to 95,000 clones; roughly 80% were counted once. The leading ten clones occupy about 0.72% of the sample.

This sample stems from a study of memory CD4+ T cells and cytomegalovirus serostatus (dated by TCRdb to between 2017 and 2020). Some background on the complete study: A total of roughly 35 healthy Belgian adults, of whom 9 were CMV seropositive and 24 were CMV seronegative, were included in the cohort. CD4+ memory TCRbeta repertoires of a Belgian cohort with known cytomegalovirus serostatus were sequenced in order to replicate a published TCR-based CMV serostatus classifier. The study at large found these results: Of 164 previously reported CMV-associated TCRbeta sequences, approximately 70 appeared in the CD4+ memory repertoires, each in one to five individuals. The results were interpreted as suggesting that the CMV-associated TCR signature is mostly present in the CD4+ memory repertoire. The original-framework classifier achieved a median bootstrapped AUC of about 0.94 with a 95% CI of 0.76-1.00 on the Belgian cohort. CMV serostatus prediction reached a median bootstrapped AUC of roughly 0.95 with the original framework and approximately 0.92 with a US-trained random forest. Only CD4+CD45RO+ memory cells were sequenced, unlike the original study, which covered naive and memory CD4+ and CD8+ populations.

The germline V gene (reference sequence) yields SEHNR for CDR1 and FQNEAQ for CDR2. The CDR3 has 15 amino acids, counting the end cysteine and phenylalanine. Only the CDR3 DNA stays, 45 bases, in frame from base 1. V and J are truncated by 2 bases and 4 bases respectively, leaving an intervening sequence of 11 bases. A FACSAria II was used to sort memory CD4+ T cells, defined as single viable CD3+CD4+CD8-CD45RO+ cells. CMV serostatus was assessed using a Roche Elecsys assay, by which serum IgG against CMV pp150, pp28, p38 and p52 was detected. Following thawing, total CD4+ T cells were enriched through positive selection using CD4 magnetic microbeads. The samples came from a different study that was designed specifically to examine the CD4+ T cell memory repertoire. Peripheral blood mononuclear cells were isolated and cryopreserved following standard operating procedures; serum was stored at -80 °C. Staining used CD3-PerCP (BW264/56), CD4-APC (RPA-T4), CD45RO-PE (UCHT1) and CD8-Pacific Orange (3B5) antibodies, with Sytox blue excluding non-viable cells.

The chain employs TRBV7-9 and TRBJ1-4; matching of 5 bases hints at TRBD1 as the D gene. The sequence was obtained from an adult in good health and CMV-seronegative. Specimen: memory CD4+ T cells from blood. The nucleotides are TGTGCCAGCAGCTTATCCGGGGGGGATAATGAAAAACTGTTTTTT. This translates into CASSLSGGDNEKLFF. The CDR3 plus the reference TRBV7-9 and TRBJ1-4 genes for the other parts give the full variable domain: DTGVSQNPRHKITKRGQNVTFRCDPISEHNRLYWYRQTLGQGPEFLTYFQNEAQLEKSRLLSDRFSAERPKGSFSTLEIQRTEQGDSAMYLCASSLSGGDNEKLFFGSGTQLSVL.